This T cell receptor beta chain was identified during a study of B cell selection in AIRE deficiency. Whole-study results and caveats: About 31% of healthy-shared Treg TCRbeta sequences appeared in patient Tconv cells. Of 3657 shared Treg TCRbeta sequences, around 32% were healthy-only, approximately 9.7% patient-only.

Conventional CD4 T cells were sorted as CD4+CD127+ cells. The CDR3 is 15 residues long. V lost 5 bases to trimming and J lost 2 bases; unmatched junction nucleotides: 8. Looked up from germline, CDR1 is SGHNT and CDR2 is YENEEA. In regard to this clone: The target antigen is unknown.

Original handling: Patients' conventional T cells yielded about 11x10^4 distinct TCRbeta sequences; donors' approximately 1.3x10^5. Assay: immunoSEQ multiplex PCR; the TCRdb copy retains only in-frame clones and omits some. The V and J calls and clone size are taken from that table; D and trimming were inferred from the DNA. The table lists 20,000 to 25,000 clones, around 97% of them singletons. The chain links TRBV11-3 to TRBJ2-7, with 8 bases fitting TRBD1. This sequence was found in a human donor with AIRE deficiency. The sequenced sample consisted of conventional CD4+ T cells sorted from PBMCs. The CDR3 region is CASSPTGGSTYEQYF. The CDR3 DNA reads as TGTGCCAGCAGCCCAACAGGGGGATCAACCTACGAGCAGTACTTC.